This entry is about one T cell receptor (beta chain). Its antigen is unknown. Base qualities are missing; no much larger clone stands one base away. The data are from a study of blood T cell repertoires in COVID-19 (dated by TCRdb to between 2020 and 2021). In terms of the full investigation: The collaborator samples originated in the United States, Italy and Spain and spanned the acute and convalescent phases of COVID-19. Deeply sampled blood TCRbeta repertoires from subjects exposed to, actively infected with, or recovered from COVID-19 were included in the dataset. Where HLA class I and class II types were available, the types were taken from metadata supplied by the sample provider, not from assay-based typing. Samples were obtained from the ongoing ImmuneRACE study (first 160 participants) and from approximately 1,200 subjects provided by 6 global collaborators. The repertoires were released in a freely available public database intended as a resource for research on the immune response to SARS-CoV-2. Sample metadata almost always included a de-identified subject ID, COVID-19 status, age in years and sex. The material from the prospective study consisted of cDNA or gDNA derived from T cells, B-cell-depleted T cells, or PBMCs.

The collaborating institutions used their own protocols to collect whole blood in K2EDTA tubes. For TCRbeta analysis, collaborators shipped samples in one of three forms: frozen whole blood, isolated PBMCs, or DNA extracted from either of those sample types. Including cysteine and phenylalanine, the CDR3 has 16 amino acids. Just the 48-base CDR3 DNA is kept, in frame starting at base 1. At the junction V is shortened by 4 bases and J by 0 bases, with 14 bases in between. The germline V gene encodes CDR1 MRHNA and CDR2 SNTAGT. Broad study findings and their caveats: How much clinical and demographic metadata was included differed by source and by participant, and the metadata was provided uncurated.

TCRbeta CDR3 regions were amplified from genomic DNA using the immunoSEQ Assay, a bias-controlled multiplex PCR. The study's own analysis went as follows. The number of nucleated cells in each sample was estimated by amplification of reference gene primers within the assay. To quantify the absolute abundance of each unique TCRbeta CDR3 rearrangement, sequence reads were collapsed and filtered. For each sample, productive Simpson clonality was calculated as the square root of Simpson's diversity index across productive rearrangements. In TCRdb, the immuneACCESS table is reduced to in-frame sequences with V and J assigned. These tables do not hold every clone; where another copy was compared, an unresolved V gene accounts for under half, and the others remain unexplained. Clone size and the V and J calls come from that table; the DNA yielded D and trimming. The sample contains roughly 190,000 clones, around 82% of them found a single time. The ten most abundant clones make up approximately 2.4% of the sample.

Sequencing input: peripheral blood. The receptor was derived from a human donor with acute or convalescent COVID-19. The donor label of this sample is uncertain. The sequence is built from TRBV6-4 and TRBJ2-3, with the D gene too uncertain to name. The bases read TGTGCCAGCAGTGGGTACCCCGGAGCTAGCACAGATACGCAGTATTTT. Its protein product is CASSGYPGASTDTQYF.